Below, one TCR beta chain is given with its context. This entry comes from a study of identifying expanded T cells in peripheral blood. Clones were sequenced by immunoSEQ multiplex PCR, and TCRdb holds only the in-frame ones, with some missing. This sample has 85,000 to 95,000 clones, with 88% found just once. This clonotype was sampled from a person between 18 and 75 years old in good health. The specimen sequenced was blood.

The CDR3 sequence is CASSFPGAGEETQYF. In DNA, the CDR3 is TGTGCCAGCAGTTTCCCAGGGGCAGGTGAAGAGACCCAGTACTTC. The chain recombines TRBV6-6 with TRBJ2-5; a possible D gene is TRBD1 (6 bases). CDR1 and CDR2 from the germline V gene are MNHNY and SVGAGI (reference sequence). The CDR3 has 15 amino acids. The V gene lost 4 bases and the J gene lost 3 bases, with 15 bases spanning the gap.